This T cell receptor (beta chain) was sequenced in a study of T cell responses to AZD1222 COVID-19 vaccine. The study, taken as a whole, reports: Unmutated variant regions are reportedly the target of nearly half of TCRs that are spike-specific. Mostly white British, mostly female donors; authors suggested clonal diversity may be underestimated. Baseline serostatus was positive in only a handful of AZD1222 recipients. Only after the peak T cell response were repertoires sampled.

On this clone itself: Its antigen is as yet unknown.

Repertoires were generated with immunoSEQ multiplex PCR, while TCRdb's copy carries only in-frame clones and drops some. The sample gives tens of thousands of clones, approximately 83% of which show up once; 3.4% is in the top ten. CDR3 size: 13 residues. Trimming removed 3 bases from V and 2 bases from J; junction bases left unmatched: 1. Germline loops: CDR1 SNHLY, CDR2 FYNNEI. This clonotype was sampled from an adult who received the AZD1222 COVID-19 vaccine. The V and J genes are TRBV2 and TRBJ2-7; 7 bases match TRBD1. Here the sequenced sample was peripheral blood, taken 28 days after the second AZD1222 dose. The CDR3 reads CASSDRGTYEQYF. The CDR3 nucleotides are TGTGCCAGCAGTGACAGGGGGACCTACGAGCAGTACTTC.